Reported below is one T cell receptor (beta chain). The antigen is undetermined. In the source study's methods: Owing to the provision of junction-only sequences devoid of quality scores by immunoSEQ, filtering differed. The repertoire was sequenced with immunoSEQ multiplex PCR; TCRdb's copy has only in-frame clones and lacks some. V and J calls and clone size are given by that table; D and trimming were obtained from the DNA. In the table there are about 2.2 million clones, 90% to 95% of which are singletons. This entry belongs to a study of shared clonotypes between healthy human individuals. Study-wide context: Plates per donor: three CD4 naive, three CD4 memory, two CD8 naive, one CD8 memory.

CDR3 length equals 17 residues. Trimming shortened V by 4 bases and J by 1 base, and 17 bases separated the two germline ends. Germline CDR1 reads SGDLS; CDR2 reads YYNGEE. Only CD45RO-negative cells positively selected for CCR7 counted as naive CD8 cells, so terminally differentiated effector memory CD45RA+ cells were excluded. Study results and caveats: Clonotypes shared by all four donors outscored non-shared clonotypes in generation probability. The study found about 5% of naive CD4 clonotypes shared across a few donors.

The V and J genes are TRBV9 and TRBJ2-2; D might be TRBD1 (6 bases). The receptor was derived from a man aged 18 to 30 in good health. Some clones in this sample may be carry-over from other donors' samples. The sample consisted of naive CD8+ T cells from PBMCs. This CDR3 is CASSTPRGSENTGELFF. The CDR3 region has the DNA TGTGCCAGCAGCACCCCGAGGGGGAGCGAGAACACCGGGGAGCTGTTTTTT.